This is a list of T cell receptor beta chains from one sample in a study of shared clonotypes between healthy human individuals. Profiling relied on immunoSEQ multiplex PCR, and the TCRdb table lists in-frame clones only, not all of them. Counted here are about 2 million clones, approximately 94% occurring once; the ten biggest clones make up 1.1%. Sequenced material: naive CD8+ T cells sorted from blood. All receptors come from a young man in good health. The CDR3 runs from the conserved cysteine through the conserved F or W. Fields, in order: CDR3 protein, CDR3 DNA, clone size, V gene, CDR3 length, D gene, J gene. A D gene is named only where the DNA matches it firmly. The size field is filled for only some rows; it gives once, few, many or a size class.

CDR3 protein: CASSEYRAGTEAFF; CDR3 DNA: TGTGCCAGCAGTGAATATAGGGCTGGCACTGAAGCTTTCTTT; clone size: -; V gene: TRBV2; CDR3 length: 14; D gene: -; J gene: TRBJ1-1
CDR3 protein: CAISDSMGANTEAFF; CDR3 DNA: TGTGCCATCAGTGACTCAATGGGGGCGAACACTGAAGCTTTCTTT; clone size: -; V gene: TRBV10-3; CDR3 length: 15; D gene: -; J gene: TRBJ1-1
CDR3 protein: CASTWTSEADTQYF; CDR3 DNA: TGTGCCAGCACTTGGACTAGCGAGGCAGATACGCAGTATTTT; clone size: -; V gene: TRBV27; CDR3 length: 14; D gene: TRBD2; J gene: TRBJ2-3
CDR3 protein: CASSPGTSWASTDTQYF; CDR3 DNA: TGTGCCAGCTCGCCTGGGACTAGCTGGGCTAGCACAGATACGCAGTATTTT; clone size: -; V gene: TRBV18; CDR3 length: 17; D gene: TRBD2; J gene: TRBJ2-3
CDR3 protein: CASSEGGSGIWGYEQYF; CDR3 DNA: TGTGCCAGCAGTGAGGGAGGATCAGGAATATGGGGTTACGAGCAGTACTTC; clone size: -; V gene: TRBV25-1; CDR3 length: 17; D gene: -; J gene: TRBJ2-7
CDR3 protein: CATSREVGRVPYEQYF; CDR3 DNA: TGTGCCACCAGCAGAGAGGTTGGACGGGTCCCCTACGAGCAGTACTTC; clone size: -; V gene: TRBV15; CDR3 length: 16; D gene: -; J gene: TRBJ2-7
CDR3 protein: CASSFGTNPPPLHF; CDR3 DNA: TGTGCCAGCAGCTTTGGGACAAATCCCCCACCCCTCCACTTT; clone size: -; V gene: TRBV5-6; CDR3 length: 14; D gene: -; J gene: TRBJ1-6
CDR3 protein: CASSVGGPGSNYGYTF; CDR3 DNA: TGTGCCAGCAGCGTAGGGGGTCCGGGATCTAACTATGGCTACACCTTC; clone size: -; V gene: TRBV9; CDR3 length: 16; D gene: -; J gene: TRBJ1-2
CDR3 protein: CASSLGTTEQYF; CDR3 DNA: TGTGCCAGCAGCTTAGGGACAACCGAGCAGTACTTC; clone size: once; V gene: TRBV7-9; CDR3 length: 12; D gene: -; J gene: TRBJ2-7
CDR3 protein: CASSLLFGTSGSQETQYF; CDR3 DNA: TGTGCCAGCAGCTTATTGTTCGGGACTAGCGGGAGCCAAGAGACCCAGTACTTC; clone size: -; V gene: TRBV11-2; CDR3 length: 18; D gene: TRBD2; J gene: TRBJ2-5
CDR3 protein: CASSLAGSGPDTQYF; CDR3 DNA: TGTGCCAGCAGCTTAGCCGGGTCAGGCCCAGATACGCAGTATTTT; clone size: once; V gene: TRBV13; CDR3 length: 15; D gene: -; J gene: TRBJ2-3
CDR3 protein: CATSRDRDGNYEQYF; CDR3 DNA: TGTGCCACCAGCAGAGATAGGGACGGAAATTACGAGCAGTACTTC; clone size: -; V gene: TRBV15; CDR3 length: 15; D gene: -; J gene: TRBJ2-7
CDR3 protein: CASSLRQGTGELFF; CDR3 DNA: TGCGCCAGCAGCTTGCGACAGGGGACCGGGGAGCTGTTTTTT; clone size: -; V gene: TRBV4-1; CDR3 length: 14; D gene: TRBD1; J gene: TRBJ2-2
CDR3 protein: CASGRSSGNTIYF; CDR3 DNA: TGTGCCAGTGGCAGGAGCTCTGGAAACACCATATATTTT; clone size: -; V gene: TRBV9; CDR3 length: 13; D gene: -; J gene: TRBJ1-3
CDR3 protein: CASSQEPSAGYEQFF; CDR3 DNA: TGCGCCAGCAGCCAAGAGCCCTCCGCCGGGTATGAGCAGTTCTTC; clone size: -; V gene: TRBV4-1; CDR3 length: 15; D gene: -; J gene: TRBJ2-1
CDR3 protein: CASSLLGATEAFF; CDR3 DNA: TGTGCCAGCAGTCTCCTGGGGGCCACTGAAGCTTTCTTT; clone size: -; V gene: TRBV6-5; CDR3 length: 13; D gene: -; J gene: TRBJ1-1
CDR3 protein: CASSYWPGAGGNTIYF; CDR3 DNA: TGTGCCAGCAGTTACTGGCCGGGGGCAGGAGGAAACACCATATATTTT; clone size: -; V gene: TRBV6-5; CDR3 length: 16; D gene: -; J gene: TRBJ1-3
CDR3 protein: CASSHSLDGELFF; CDR3 DNA: TGCGCCAGCAGCCACTCATTGGACGGGGAGCTGTTTTTT; clone size: -; V gene: TRBV4-3; CDR3 length: 13; D gene: -; J gene: TRBJ2-2
CDR3 protein: CAISERTSGYNEQFF; CDR3 DNA: TGTGCCATCAGTGAGAGGACTAGCGGGTACAATGAGCAGTTCTTC; clone size: -; V gene: TRBV10-3; CDR3 length: 15; D gene: TRBD2; J gene: TRBJ2-1
CDR3 protein: CASSYSSGYYGYTF; CDR3 DNA: TGTGCCAGCAGTTACTCCTCAGGGTACTATGGCTACACCTTC; clone size: -; V gene: TRBV6-5; CDR3 length: 14; D gene: -; J gene: TRBJ1-2
CDR3 protein: CASSSYNEQFF; CDR3 DNA: TGTGCCAGCAGCTCCTACAATGAGCAGTTCTTC; clone size: -; V gene: TRBV5-4; CDR3 length: 11; D gene: -; J gene: TRBJ2-1
CDR3 protein: CASSVEGGIQYF; CDR3 DNA: TGTGCCAGCAGCGTAGAGGGGGGCATTCAGTACTTC; clone size: once; V gene: TRBV13; CDR3 length: 12; D gene: -; J gene: TRBJ2-4
CDR3 protein: CATRSYEQYF; CDR3 DNA: TGTGCCACCCGGAGCTACGAGCAGTACTTC; clone size: -; V gene: TRBV28; CDR3 length: 10; D gene: -; J gene: TRBJ2-7
CDR3 protein: CASSDTRVSDEQYF; CDR3 DNA: TGTGCCAGCAGTGATACGAGGGTTTCCGACGAGCAGTACTTC; clone size: -; V gene: TRBV6-5; CDR3 length: 14; D gene: -; J gene: TRBJ2-7
CDR3 protein: CASSLGTVIPSLEQYF; CDR3 DNA: TGTGCCAGCAGCTTGGGAACGGTCATTCCCTCCCTCGAGCAGTACTTC; clone size: -; V gene: TRBV5-6; CDR3 length: 16; D gene: -; J gene: TRBJ2-7
CDR3 protein: CASSLGLATSGIGRSYEQYF; CDR3 DNA: TGTGCCAGCAGCTTAGGCCTAGCGACTAGCGGGATAGGTAGGTCCTACGAGCAGTACTTC; clone size: -; V gene: TRBV13; CDR3 length: 20; D gene: TRBD2; J gene: TRBJ2-7
CDR3 protein: CAWNRGGNQPQHF; CDR3 DNA: TGTGCCTGGAATCGTGGGGGAAATCAGCCCCAGCATTTT; clone size: -; V gene: TRBV30; CDR3 length: 13; D gene: -; J gene: TRBJ1-5
CDR3 protein: CASGYQDNTEAFF; CDR3 DNA: TGTGCTAGTGGATACCAGGATAACACTGAAGCTTTCTTT; clone size: -; V gene: TRBV12-5; CDR3 length: 13; D gene: -; J gene: TRBJ1-1
CDR3 protein: CASILRGGALETQYF; CDR3 DNA: TGTGCCAGCATCCTGAGAGGGGGGGCCCTTGAGACCCAGTACTTC; clone size: -; V gene: TRBV5-4; CDR3 length: 15; D gene: -; J gene: TRBJ2-5
CDR3 protein: CASRRDSAEKLFF; CDR3 DNA: TGTGCCAGCAGGCGGGACAGTGCCGAAAAACTGTTTTTT; clone size: -; V gene: TRBV28; CDR3 length: 13; D gene: TRBD1; J gene: TRBJ1-4
CDR3 protein: CASTGTSNTGELFF; CDR3 DNA: TGTGCCAGCACCGGGACATCGAACACCGGGGAGCTGTTTTTT; clone size: -; V gene: TRBV2; CDR3 length: 14; D gene: -; J gene: TRBJ2-2
CDR3 protein: CASSQDTDNNSPLHF; CDR3 DNA: TGCGCCAGCAGCCAAGACACCGATAATAATTCACCCCTCCACTTT; clone size: -; V gene: TRBV4-3; CDR3 length: 15; D gene: -; J gene: TRBJ1-6
CDR3 protein: CASSFNGIFQPQHF; CDR3 DNA: TGTGCCAGCAGTTTCAACGGGATCTTTCAGCCCCAGCATTTT; clone size: -; V gene: TRBV27; CDR3 length: 14; D gene: -; J gene: TRBJ1-5
CDR3 protein: CASSLTPGQSEKLFF; CDR3 DNA: TGTGCCAGCAGTTTGACACCGGGACAGTCGGAAAAACTGTTTTTT; clone size: -; V gene: TRBV28; CDR3 length: 15; D gene: TRBD1; J gene: TRBJ1-4
CDR3 protein: CASSLGDNIQYF; CDR3 DNA: TGTGCCAGCAGCTTAGGGGACAACATCCAGTACTTC; clone size: -; V gene: TRBV7-2; CDR3 length: 12; D gene: -; J gene: TRBJ2-5
CDR3 protein: CASSGGASGPRAQYF; CDR3 DNA: TGTGCCAGCAGCGGGGGGGCTAGCGGTCCCCGGGCCCAGTACTTC; clone size: -; V gene: TRBV9; CDR3 length: 15; D gene: -; J gene: TRBJ2-5
CDR3 protein: CASTLGVGDGYTF; CDR3 DNA: TGCGCCAGTACCCTAGGGGTGGGTGATGGCTACACCTTC; clone size: -; V gene: TRBV5-1; CDR3 length: 13; D gene: -; J gene: TRBJ1-2